The 22 T cell receptor beta chains below come from one sample, sequenced in a study of memory CD4+ T cells and cytomegalovirus serostatus. Using immunoSEQ multiplex PCR, the repertoire was profiled, and TCRdb retains in-frame clones only, with some absent. This table holds about 41,000 clones, about four fifths found once. Single viable CD3+CD4+CD8-CD45RO+ cells were sorted as the memory CD4+ T cells. The sequencing input was memory CD4+ T cells from blood. All receptors come from an adult in good health and CMV-seronegative.

The gene calls are TRBV7-2 and TRBJ2-2; the match to TRBD2 covers 13 bases. The CDR3 sequence is 19 residues long. J lost 8 bases, V lost 3 bases, and 15 bases had no gene match. Germline-derived CDR1 and CDR2 are SGHTA and FQGNSA. CDR3 amino acids: CASSFRGTSGTRKGGELFF. DNA for the CDR3: TGTGCCAGCAGCTTTCGTGGGACTAGCGGGACCCGAAAGGGGGGGGAGCTGTTTTTT.

The chain carries TRBV6-1 and TRBJ1-5; a weak D match, TRBD1 (5 bases). CDR3 length: 15 amino acids. Germline V gene data show CDR1 as MNHNS and CDR2 as SASEGT. V was pared by 6 bases and J by 6 bases, with 18 bases between. As DNA, the CDR3 is TGTGCCAGCAGAGGGGACGTCAACCAGGCTCAGCCCCAGCATTTT. The encoded protein is CASRGDVNQAQPQHF.

The count of this clone is one. The rearrangement links TRBV7-9 to TRBJ1-5, with D hard to call. This CDR3 contains 14 residues. Trimming pared 8 bases from V and 0 bases from J, leaving 11 bases between. Germline CDR1 and CDR2: SEHNR and FQNEAQ (reference sequence). CDR3 in amino acids: CASGQANSNQPQHF. In nucleotides, the CDR3 is TGTGCCAGCGGGCAGGCGAATAGCAATCAGCCCCAGCATTTT.

This clone showed up just once. The gene calls are TRBV19 and TRBJ2-5; 8 bases map to TRBD2. V lost 1 base to trimming and J lost 7 bases; unmatched junction nucleotides: 2. The CDR3 is made up of 13 amino acids. From germline, CDR1 is LNHDA and CDR2 SQIVND (reference sequence). CDR3 bases: TGTGCCAGTAGTATAGGGCTAGCGGGGACCCAGTACTTC. It translates to CASSIGLAGTQYF.

The chain carries TRBV30 and TRBJ1-5, with a tentative D call TRBD1 (5 bases). Germline CDR1 reads GTSNPN; CDR2 reads SVGIG (reference sequence). The CDR3 extends over 15 amino acids. V lost 0 bases and J lost 5, with 14 bases in between. CDR3 nucleotide sequence: TGTGCCTGGAGTGTAAAGGGCAGGGACGATCAGCCCCAGCATTTT. It is translated as CAWSVKGRDDQPQHF.

The rearrangement joins TRBV23-1 to TRBJ1-5; D remains unclear. TRBV23-1 is reported as an ORF; its role is uncertain. V lost 6 bases and J 4 bases, leaving 16 bases between the germline ends. This CDR3 region has 15 residues. The CDR3 protein is CASSPPHTANQPQHF. In DNA, the CDR3 is TGCGCCAGCAGCCCCCCTCACACGGCGAATCAGCCCCAGCATTTT.

The chain employs TRBV19 and TRBJ1-2; D gene ambiguous. V was cut by 3 bases and J by 8 bases, with 16 bases left in between. The germline gives CDR1 LNHDA, CDR2 SQIVND (reference sequence). CDR3 length: 14 residues. The CDR3 sequence: CASSMAGRLHGYTF. CDR3 in DNA: TGTGCCAGTAGTATGGCAGGAAGGCTTCACGGCTACACCTTC.

The rearrangement joins TRBV29-1 to TRBJ2-1, with 15 bases identical to TRBD2. V lost 8 bases and J lost 15; bases outside the gene matches: 8. The CDR3 is 12 amino acids. Germline-derived CDR1 and CDR2 are SQVTM and ANQGSEA. This CDR3 is CSTRTSGGASFF. CDR3 nucleotide sequence: TGCAGCACTCGGACTAGCGGGGGGGCCTCGTTCTTC.

The chain recombines TRBV2 with TRBJ2-5, with 14 bases identical to TRBD2. CDR1 is SNHLY and CDR2 is FYNNEI in the germline V gene. Trimming cost V 6 bases and J 5 bases; bases outside gene matches: 2. The CDR3 contains 14 residues. The CDR3 sequence is CASRGLAGVETQYF. The CDR3 nucleotides read TGTGCCAGCAGGGGACTAGCGGGGGTGGAGACCCAGTACTTC.

V usage is TRBV13 and J usage is TRBJ2-1; TRBD1 might be the D (6 bases). CDR1 is PRHDT and CDR2 is FYEKMQ in the germline V gene (reference sequence). V was pared by 1 base and J by 1 base, with 14 bases between. The CDR3 totals 17 residues. CDR3 protein: CASSLEVGGRSYNEQFF. The CDR3, as DNA: TGTGCCAGCAGCTTAGAGGTAGGGGGACGGTCCTACAATGAGCAGTTCTTC.

The rearrangement uses TRBV2 and TRBJ2-5; no firm D call. CDR3 length: 13 amino acids. V gave up 8 bases and J gave up 1 base, with 11 bases separating them. Per germline, CDR1 SNHLY and CDR2 FYNNEI. The CDR3 nucleotides are TGTGCCAGCTCAGGCAGCTCCCAAGAGACCCAGTACTTC. As protein: CASSGSSQETQYF.

This clone was counted a single time. V usage is TRBV19 and J usage is TRBJ1-4; D is unresolved. Germline V gene lookup returns CDR1 LNHDA and CDR2 SQIVND (reference sequence). Trimming removed 5 bases from V and 8 bases from J, with 18 bases in between. The CDR3 spans 15 residues. The CDR3 nucleotides read TGTGCCAGTAGTGCAGGCAAGAAATTTGGAGAAAAACTGTTTTTT. Protein sequence: CASSAGKKFGEKLFF.

This chain links TRBV6-5 with TRBJ1-2, with 7 nucleotides matching TRBD1. Germline V lookup: CDR1 MNHEY, CDR2 SVGAGI. Germline trimming cut 6 bases from V and 2 bases from J; bases unmatched to any gene: 9. The CDR3 is made up of 15 amino acids. The CDR3: CASRISGTVNYGYTF. CDR3 DNA: TGTGCCAGCAGAATATCCGGGACAGTGAACTATGGCTACACCTTC.

V is TRBV23-1 and J is TRBJ1-3; 12 bases match TRBD1. TRBV23-1 is flagged as an ORF with uncertain function. Trimming removed 0 bases from V and 6 bases from J; junction bases left unmatched: 18. This CDR3 spans 21 amino acids. As DNA, the CDR3 is TGCGCCAGCAGTCAATCCCTCAGTCGGGGGACAGGGGGCGCAGCGGTAAACACCATATATTTT. Protein: CASSQSLSRGTGGAAVNTIYF.

This sequence joins TRBV10-3 and TRBJ2-7; D possibly corresponds to TRBD1 (6 bases). Germline loops: CDR1 ENHRY, CDR2 SYGVKD. There are 14 residues in the CDR3. The V gene lost 5 bases and the J gene lost 2 bases, with 13 bases spanning the gap. CDR3 residues: CAISPTTGPYEQYF. The CDR3 DNA is TGTGCCATCAGTCCGACGACAGGTCCCTACGAGCAGTACTTC.

V and J are TRBV14 and TRBJ2-5, with 8 bases fitting TRBD2. Germline lookup yields CDR1 SGHDN and CDR2 FVKESK. V lost 0 bases to trimming and J lost 2 bases; unmatched junction nucleotides: 8. CDR3 size: 17 residues. CDR3 sequence reads: CASSQDSGGGPQETQYF. CDR3 sequence (DNA): TGTGCCAGCAGCCAAGATTCCGGCGGGGGGCCTCAAGAGACCCAGTACTTC.

The chain employs TRBV9 and TRBJ2-2; D is unresolved. This CDR3 spans 15 amino acids. The V gene's germline CDR1 is SGDLS and CDR2 YYNGEE. Trimming pared 1 base from V and 2 bases from J, leaving 9 bases between. CDR3 DNA: TGTGCCAGCAGCGTACAACAGATCAACACCGGGGAGCTGTTTTTT. This sequence encodes CASSVQQINTGELFF. Supplemented by reference TRBV9 and TRBJ2-2, the full variable domain reads DSGVTQTPKHLITATGQRVTLRCSPRSGDLSVYWYQQSLDQGLQFLIQYYNGEERAKGNILERFSAQQFPDLHSELNLSSLELGDSALYFCASSVQQINTGELFFGEGSRLTVL.

The rearrangement uses TRBV9 and TRBJ1-2; D gene ambiguous. Deletions cut 2 bases from V and 6 bases from J, with 11 bases between. This CDR3 is 13 amino acids long. The germline V gene encodes CDR1 SGDLS and CDR2 YYNGEE. CDR3 amino acids: CASSVNWDDGYTF. CDR3 coding DNA: TGTGCCAGCAGCGTCAATTGGGATGATGGCTACACCTTC.

This chain uses TRBV5-1 with TRBJ1-3, with no clear D. The length of the CDR3 is 13 residues. Germline V gene sequence: CDR1 SGHRS, CDR2 YFSETQ. V gave up 4 bases and J gave up 3 bases, with 8 bases separating them. CDR3 in DNA: TGCGCCAGCAGCGATTCAGATGGAAACACCATATATTTT. Encoded protein: CASSDSDGNTIYF.

The chain is built from TRBV27 and TRBJ2-5, with 7 bases matching TRBD2. Germline CDR1 reads MNHEY; CDR2 reads SMNVEV (reference sequence). V gave up 3 bases and J gave up 4 bases; unmatched junction bases: 5. The CDR3 runs to 14 residues. For the CDR3, the DNA is TGTGCCAGCAGTTTTTCGCGGGGGTTAGAGACCCAGTACTTC. Its protein product is CASSFSRGLETQYF.

This chain links TRBV19 with TRBJ1-5; 8 bases match TRBD1. The CDR3 is made up of 14 amino acids. The V gene's germline CDR1 is LNHDA and CDR2 SQIVND (reference sequence). Trimming cost V 3 bases and J 5 bases; bases outside gene matches: 3. Written as DNA, the CDR3 is TGTGCCAGTAGTATTGGACAGGGATATCAGCCCCAGCATTTT. This translates into CASSIGQGYQPQHF.

The rearrangement links TRBV7-2 to TRBJ1-1; no firm D call. The CDR3 spans 15 residues. Trimming cost V 2 bases and J 0 bases, with 10 bases left between them. Germline CDR1 is SGHTA and CDR2 is FQGNSA. The CDR3 reads CASSLQSEMNTEAFF. The CDR3 nucleotides read TGTGCCAGCAGCTTACAGTCAGAGATGAACACTGAAGCTTTCTTT. Full variable domain (remainder filled in from reference TRBV7-2 and TRBJ1-1): GAGVSQSPSNKVTEKGKDVELRCDPISGHTALYWYRQSLGQGLEFLIYFQGNSAPDKSGLPSDRFSAERTGGSVSTLTIQRTQQEDSAVYLCASSLQSEMNTEAFFGQGTRLTVV.